A selection of T cell receptor beta chains follows, all from one sample in a study of OX40 agonist ivuxolimab in advanced cancers. Assay: immunoSEQ multiplex PCR; the TCRdb copy retains only in-frame clones and omits some. The table shows 70,000 to 90,000 clones, with roughly 80% occurring only once. The sequences come from CD4+ or CD8+ T cells sorted from blood, collected in a trial of the OX40 agonist ivuxolimab. The source of these receptors is an adult with an advanced solid tumor such as melanoma, head and neck, liver or kidney cancer. The CDR3 runs from the conserved cysteine through the conserved F or W. The D gene is left open where the match is weak. Clone size appears in some rows only: once, few, many, or a class for an expanded clone.

d_gene	v_gene	abundance	j_gene	CDR3nt	CDR3aa
TRBD1	TRBV5-1	-	TRBJ1-2	TGCGCCAGCAGCCCTCTTGGACAGGGGATCTATGGCTACACCTTC	CASSPLGQGIYGYTF
-	TRBV7-8	-	TRBJ1-1	TGTGCCAGCAGCTTAGTCCCGGAAAACACTGAAGCTTTCTTT	CASSLVPENTEAFF
TRBD2	TRBV4-1	-	TRBJ2-3	TGCGCCGGCAGCCAAGGACAAGCGGGATATGATACGCAGTATTTT	CAGSQGQAGYDTQYF
-	TRBV14	-	TRBJ2-7	TGTGCCAGCAGCCAAAGGACCCTTAGACGGCCTAACTACGAGCAGTACTTC	CASSQRTLRRPNYEQYF
TRBD2	TRBV10-3	-	TRBJ2-2	TGTGCCATCAGTGGACATCTAGCGGGAGAATCCGGGGAGCTGTTTTTT	CAISGHLAGESGELFF
TRBD2	TRBV5-4	-	TRBJ2-3	TGTGCCAGCAGCTGGCCGGGACTAGCGGGGGCCCCATTTAAAGCAGATACGCAGTATTTT	CASSWPGLAGAPFKADTQYF
-	TRBV2	-	TRBJ1-1	TGTGCCAGCAGCGCTCGAAGGACTTATGGGGACACTGAAGCTTTCTTT	CASSARRTYGDTEAFF
-	TRBV6-6	-	TRBJ1-2	TGTGCCAGCAGTTACTCGATTGTCTCAGCCTTTGGCTACACCTTC	CASSYSIVSAFGYTF
-	TRBV5-1	few	TRBJ1-1	TGCGCCAGCAGCTTGAGCGGGGCGGAGTCTTTCTTT	CASSLSGAESFF
-	TRBV6-5	few	TRBJ1-5	TGTGCCAGCAGTCCGGGGGGGGGCAATCAGCCCCAGCATTTT	CASSPGGGNQPQHF
-	TRBV27	-	TRBJ1-1	TGTGCCAGCCATTCGGACAGCGCTATGAACACTGAAGCTTTCTTT	CASHSDSAMNTEAFF
-	TRBV21-1	-	TRBJ1-2	TGTGCCAGCCTCGAAGGGACAGGCCATGGCTACACCTTC	CASLEGTGHGYTF
-	TRBV19	-	TRBJ1-1	TGTGCCAGTAGTATGTGGGTTGTGCGCTTTGAAGCTTTCTTT	CASSMWVVRFEAFF
-	TRBV6-5	once	TRBJ2-1	TGTGCCAGCAGTTACAGTCGGCACAATGAGCAGTTCTTC	CASSYSRHNEQFF
TRBD1	TRBV9	-	TRBJ1-2	TGTGCCAGCAGCGTAGTTGACAGGGGGACCTATGGCTACACCTTC	CASSVVDRGTYGYTF
TRBD1	TRBV2	-	TRBJ2-5	TGTGCCAGCAGTGCTTGGGACAGGTTGATGGCCCAGTACTTC	CASSAWDRLMAQYF
TRBD2	TRBV4-1	once	TRBJ2-5	TGCGCCAGCAGCCAGGGGGGACTACAAGAGACCCAGTACTTC	CASSQGGLQETQYF
-	TRBV4-1	-	TRBJ2-4	TGCGCCAGCAGCCAAGATAGGCGAGCAGTGTACATTCAGTACTTC	CASSQDRRAVYIQYF
-	TRBV6-5	-	TRBJ1-3	TGTGCCAGCAGTTACGGGGATTCTGGAAACACCATATATTTT	CASSYGDSGNTIYF
-	TRBV6-5	-	TRBJ2-6	TGTGCCAGCAGTTACGGTCCTGGGGCCAACGTCCTGACTTTC	CASSYGPGANVLTF
TRBD1	TRBV6-5	-	TRBJ2-7	TGTGCCAGCAGTTACCCCATACAGGGGGCGAGTGGCGAGCAGTACTTC	CASSYPIQGASGEQYF
-	TRBV7-3	-	TRBJ2-2	TGTGCCAGCAGCCTCACAGGGATCGGGGAGCTGTTTTTT	CASSLTGIGELFF
TRBD1	TRBV27	-	TRBJ1-3	TGTGCCAGCAGTTTATCGGCCCCCTTCGTGACAGGGACTGGAAACACCATATATTTT	CASSLSAPFVTGTGNTIYF
-	TRBV4-1	few	TRBJ2-3	TGCGCCAGCAGCTACCCAGGTAGCACAGATACGCAGTATTTT	CASSYPGSTDTQYF
-	TRBV2	-	TRBJ2-5	TGTGCCAGCAGTGAAGGGCAAGAGACCCAGTACTTC	CASSEGQETQYF
-	TRBV7-6	-	TRBJ1-4	TGTGCCAGCAGCTTAGCAGGCAGGAGTAATGAAAAACTGTTTTTT	CASSLAGRSNEKLFF
TRBD2	TRBV2	-	TRBJ2-1	TGTGCCAGCAGTGAAGCGCTCGGGCGGGGGGACTACAATGAGCAGTTCTTC	CASSEALGRGDYNEQFF
-	TRBV5-4	-	TRBJ1-2	TGTGCCAGCAGCTTGCGCACCACAGATAACTATGGCTACACCTTC	CASSLRTTDNYGYTF
TRBD2	TRBV4-2	many	TRBJ2-5	TGTGCCAGCAGCCAAGAGCGGGGGGGCCAAGAGACCCAGTACTTC	CASSQERGGQETQYF
-	TRBV11-2	few	TRBJ2-1	TGTGCCAGCAGTCATTACGGGGAGTTCAATGAGCAGTTCTTC	CASSHYGEFNEQFF
-	TRBV6-6	-	TRBJ2-7	TGTGCCAGCAGTTACGGCAGCCTCTGGGGCTACGAGCAGTACTTC	CASSYGSLWGYEQYF
TRBD2	TRBV7-9	-	TRBJ2-5	TGTGCCAGCAGCCGTAGACTAGCGATACAAGAGACCCAGTACTTC	CASSRRLAIQETQYF
TRBD1	TRBV7-9	-	TRBJ1-1	TGTGCCAGCAGCTCCCGGGACAGAGACGAAGCTTTCTTT	CASSSRDRDEAFF
-	TRBV18	-	TRBJ1-2	TGTGCCAGCTCACCACCGGCAGGGCATGTCGGCTACACCTTC	CASSPPAGHVGYTF
-	TRBV21-1	-	TRBJ2-5	TGTGCCAGCAGCAACGTGGGGCGAGAGACCCAGTACTTC	CASSNVGRETQYF